The sample holds many counts of the clone carrying this T cell receptor beta chain. The antigen remains unidentified. This entry is derived from a study of blood T cells in healthy people across ages. The germline V and J ends were trimmed by 2 bases and 7 bases, with 10 bases remaining between them. CDR3 length: 13 residues. Germline V lookup: CDR1 SGHRS, CDR2 YFSETQ. Whole-study results and caveats: Diversity estimated from one million T cells was considered an underestimate. It was the long-lived donors that had more naive CD4+ cells and higher diversity than aged donors.

PCR was performed a second time for about 7 to 12 cycles using a sample-barcoded 5' primer and a J-beta primer mix. TCRdb itself ran the 5' RACE reads through MiXCR, one entry per CDR3 protein. The sample yields under 850,000 distinct CDR3 sequences, under 40% seen once. Sequencing input: blood. The source of this sequence is a man between 18 and 29 years old in good health. The rearrangement uses TRBV5-1 and TRBJ2-1, with no clear D. The CDR3 here is CASSFLALNEQFF. Here the CDR3 DNA reads TGCGCCAGCAGCTTCCTTGCCCTAAATGAGCAGTTCTTC.